The 14 T cell receptor beta chains given below trace back to one sample, sequenced in a study of vaccination and CD4 T cells after COVID-19. Documented treatment: 10-day PBMC culture with coronavirus spike peptide pools or control peptides (ViraFEST assay). Investigators obtained the unexposed donor's CD4+ T cells before the COVID-19 pandemic (2011-2018). The assay that was used to sequence DNA from cultured CD4+ T cells was the Oncomine TCR Beta short-read assay. A single record per CDR3 protein comes from TCRdb applying MiXCR to the PCR reads. The sample lists 2,500 to 3,000 distinct CDR3 sequences; 25% to 30% were seen once. The antigens of these receptors remain unknown. Sequenced: CD4+ T cells from blood, cultured in vitro. Every receptor here comes from a human donor in good health.

By sample fraction, this clonotype is medium-sized (0.01 to 0.1%). The rearrangement joins TRBV15 to TRBJ1-5; D is undetermined. Germline V gene data show CDR1 as LNHNV and CDR2 as YYDKDF (reference sequence). Between the trimmed V and J ends, which lost 1 base and 1 base, there was a span of 11 bases. The CDR3 contains 16 residues. The CDR3 here is CATSRAKVRSNQPQHF. The CDR3, as DNA: TGTGCCACCAGCAGAGCAAAGGTCAGAAGCAATCAGCCCCAGCATTTT.

The chain combines TRBV29-1 with TRBJ1-1, with D possibly being TRBD1 (6 bases). CDR1 SQVTM and CDR2 ANQGSEA come from the germline V gene. Trimming shortened V by 5 bases and J by 6 bases, and 13 bases separated the two germline ends. CDR3 length: 12 residues. Written as DNA, the CDR3 is TGCAGCGTTCGCCGGGACATAGCTGAAGCTTTCTTT. Residues: CSVRRDIAEAFF.

V usage is TRBV4-1 and J usage is TRBJ1-2; perhaps TRBD1 as D (6 bases). CDR3 length equals 13 residues. V lost 0 bases and J 8 bases, leaving 10 bases between the germline ends. Per germline, CDR1 MGHRA and CDR2 YSYEKL. The CDR3 bases are TGCGCCAGCAGCCAAGATACAGGGTTCGGCTACACCTTC. Its translation is CASSQDTGFGYTF.

The V call is TRBV2, the J call TRBJ2-1, with 13 bases fitting TRBD2. Trimming at V came to 4 bases and at J to 10 bases, leaving 10 bases not matched to a gene. The CDR3 is 16 amino acids. The germline V gene encodes CDR1 SNHLY and CDR2 FYNNEI. The CDR3 bases are TGTGCCAGCAGTGTCGCGGGACTAGCGGGACGGAGGGAGCAGTTCTTC. Encoded protein: CASSVAGLAGRREQFF.

This chain links TRBV20-1 with TRBJ1-1; no definite D call. Per germline, CDR1 DFQATT and CDR2 SNEGSKA (reference sequence). The CDR3 sequence is 12 residues long. V was trimmed by 0 bases and J by 4 bases, leaving 6 bases between them. CDR3 in DNA: TGCAGTGCTAGAGAAGGATTCACTGAAGCTTTCTTT. It specifies CSAREGFTEAFF.

This sequence joins TRBV18 and TRBJ2-6; 7 positions agree with TRBD1. The CDR3 spans 16 residues. The germline V gene encodes CDR1 KGHSH and CDR2 LQKENI. The V segment lost 4 bases and the J segment 0 bases; nucleotides outside the gene matches: 3. The CDR3 DNA follows: TGTGCCAGCTCACTAGGACAGGACTCTGGGGCCAACGTCCTGACTTTC. Protein sequence: CASSLGQDSGANVLTF.

The rearrangement links TRBV27 to TRBJ2-7; 12 bases are shared with TRBD2. The CDR3 extends over 15 amino acids. The trim removed 4 bases at V and 4 bases at J, leaving 5 bases unmatched. Germline loops: CDR1 MNHEY, CDR2 SMNVEV (reference sequence). CDR3 coding DNA: TGTGCCAGCAGTTCGAGGACTAGCGGGATTTACGAGCAGTACTTC. Translated: CASSSRTSGIYEQYF.

The V call is TRBV10-2, the J call TRBJ1-5; D possibly corresponds to TRBD1 (5 bases). V was pared by 6 bases and J by 5 bases, with 17 bases between. Germline CDR1 and CDR2: WSHSY and SAAADI. The CDR3 consists of 15 residues. CDR3: CASRFSGAAHQPQHF. The CDR3, as DNA: TGCGCCAGCAGATTTTCCGGGGCGGCCCATCAGCCCCAGCATTTT.

This rearrangement joins TRBV19 to TRBJ2-6; the D is unclear. The CDR3 has 13 amino acids. CDR1 is LNHDA and CDR2 is SQIVND in the germline V gene (reference sequence). Deletions cut 9 bases from V and 0 bases from J, with 6 bases between. CDR3 sequence: CASQRSGANVLTF. The CDR3, as DNA: TGTGCCAGCCAGCGCTCTGGGGCCAACGTCCTGACTTTC.

As DNA, the CDR3 is TGTGCCAGCAGCTCAGGACAGGGGGGGACTGAAGCTTTCTTT. It is translated as CASSSGQGGTEAFF. The chain couples TRBV9 to TRBJ1-1, with 10 bases lining up with TRBD1. J gave up 5 bases and V 4 bases, and 5 bases lay outside the gene matches. The CDR3 consists of 14 residues. Germline V gene data show CDR1 as SGDLS and CDR2 as YYNGEE.

The chain employs TRBV11-3 and TRBJ1-3, with a weak D call TRBD1 (6 bases). CDR1 and CDR2 from the germline V gene are SGHNT and YENEEA. The CDR3 totals 17 residues. V dropped 5 bases and J dropped 4 bases, with 21 bases sitting between them. CDR3 sequence (DNA): TGTGCCAGCAGCCCCCAATGGGAGGGGGGCGCCGGAAACACCATATATTTT. This encodes CASSPQWEGGAGNTIYF.

This clonotype was detected a few times. J is TRBJ1-2 and V is TRBV12-3 or TRBV12-4; 8 nucleotides align to TRBD1. The CDR3 runs 17 residues. V shed 1 base and J 5 bases; nucleotides not matched to a gene: 12. The CDR3 loop reads CASSLDLPTGATYGYTF. The CDR3 nucleotides read TGTGCCAGCAGTTTAGATTTACCGACAGGGGCGACGTATGGCTACACCTTC.

This clonotype was seen only once. The CDR3 DNA reads as TGTGCCAGCAGCCCAGGACAGAAAAGACCAGACGAGACCCAGTACTTC. This encodes CASSPGQKRPDETQYF. The genes are TRBV5-4 and TRBJ2-5; D possibly corresponds to TRBD1 (6 bases). The length of the CDR3 is 16 residues. Germline V gene sequence: CDR1 SGHNT, CDR2 YYREEE (reference sequence). Trimming removed 4 bases at V and 5 bases at J, with 21 bases between.

There are a few counts of this clonotype. This rearrangement joins TRBV19 to TRBJ2-6, with D hard to call. V lost 4 bases and J lost 0, with 7 bases in between. The CDR3 extends over 15 amino acids. Germline CDR1 reads LNHDA; CDR2 reads SQIVND (reference sequence). The CDR3 protein is CASSNSYSGANVLTF. CDR3 nucleotides: TGTGCCAGTAGTAACAGTTACTCTGGGGCCAACGTCCTGACTTTC.